This record covers a single TCR beta chain. Germline lookup yields CDR1 MNHEY and CDR2 SVGAGI. This CDR3 is 14 amino acids long. J was trimmed by 7 bases and V by 4 bases; bases with no gene match: 7. This table comes from immunoSEQ multiplex PCR, and its TCRdb copy is limited to in-frame clones, with some not included. The data show about 63,000 clones, with about 84% seen just once and around 8.3% held by the top ten. Time point: after dendritic cell vaccination, including at tumor progression/relapse. This sample was included in a study of glioma-infiltrating T cells after dendritic cell vaccination.

The clonotype comes from a human donor with glioblastoma. This chain connects TRBV6-5 to TRBJ1-5; 7 bases are a match to TRBD1. The sample here was blood, taken after dendritic cell vaccination. The CDR3 protein is CASSLQGTDQPQHF. The CDR3 coding sequence is TGTGCCAGCAGTTTACAGGGGACTGACCAGCCCCAGCATTTT.